The 4 T cell receptor beta chains below all came from one sample that was sequenced in a study of blood T cell repertoires in COVID-19. Libraries were prepared by immunoSEQ multiplex PCR; TCRdb keeps only in-frame clonotypes and omits some of them. The sample lists under 300,000 clones; around 83% were seen once. The specimen sequenced was peripheral blood. The receptors here all came from a man at least 80 years old with acute or convalescent COVID-19.

V and J are TRBV6-5 and TRBJ1-2; no clear D gene. The CDR3 runs 15 residues. Trimming removed 5 bases at V and 2 bases at J, with 15 bases between. From germline, CDR1 is MNHEY and CDR2 SVGAGI. The DNA of the CDR3 is TGTGCCAGCAGTCATACCGAGGGTGGGAACTATGGCTACACCTTC. The encoded protein is CASSHTEGGNYGYTF.

The chain is built from TRBV10-2 and TRBJ1-6; 9 bases are a match to TRBD1. The junction had 9 bases not matched to a gene; V was cut back by 5 bases and J by 7 bases. The length of the CDR3 is 16 residues. Per the germline V gene, CDR1 is WSHSY and CDR2 is SAAADI. The CDR3 region is CASSPGQGRSNSPLHF. Here the CDR3 DNA reads TGCGCCAGCAGTCCGGGACAGGGAAGGTCGAATTCACCCCTCCACTTT.

The chain carries TRBV19 and TRBJ1-4, with 8 bases fitting TRBD1. The CDR3 contains 13 residues. V shed 7 bases, J shed 8 bases, and the junction held 6 bases outside the gene matches. The germline V gene encodes CDR1 LNHDA and CDR2 SQIVND (reference sequence). CDR3 loop: CASKGQGREKLFF. Written as DNA, the CDR3 is TGTGCCAGTAAAGGACAGGGTCGCGAAAAACTGTTTTTT. The whole variable domain, filled in from reference TRBV19 and TRBJ1-4, reads DGGITQSPKYLFRKEGQNVTLSCEQNLNHDAMYWYRQDPGQGLRLIYYSQIVNDFQKGDIAEGYSVSREKKESFPLTVTSAQKNPTAFYLCASKGQGREKLFFGSGTQLSVL.

The rearrangement links TRBV11-2 to TRBJ1-2; D is possibly TRBD1 (6 bases). CDR3 length equals 14 residues. Trimming shortened V by 2 bases and J by 13 bases, and 20 bases separated the two germline ends. Germline V gives CDR1 SGHAT, CDR2 FQNNGV. CDR3 bases: TGTGCCAGCAGCTTAACACAGGGATTTGAAAAAGGCACCTTC. It yields the protein CASSLTQGFEKGTF.